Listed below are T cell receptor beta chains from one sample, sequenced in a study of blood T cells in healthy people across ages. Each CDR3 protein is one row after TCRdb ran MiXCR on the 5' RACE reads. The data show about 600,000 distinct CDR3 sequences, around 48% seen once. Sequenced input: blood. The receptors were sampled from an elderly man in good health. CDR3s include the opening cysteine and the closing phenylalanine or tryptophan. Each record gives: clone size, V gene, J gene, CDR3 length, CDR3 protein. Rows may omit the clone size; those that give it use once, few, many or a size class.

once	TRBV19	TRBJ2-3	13	CASSSGNTDTQYF
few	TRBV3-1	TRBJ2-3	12	CASSARADTQYF
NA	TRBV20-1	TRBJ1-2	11	CSASDDYGYTF
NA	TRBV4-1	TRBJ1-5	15	CASSQDPSLNQPQHF
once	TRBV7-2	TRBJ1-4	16	CACSLHQGARDEKLFF
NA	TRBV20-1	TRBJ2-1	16	CSAIGLAGFTYNEQFF
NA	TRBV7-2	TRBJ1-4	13	CASSSQVRDGLFF
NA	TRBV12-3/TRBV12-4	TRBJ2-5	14	CASSLAWGQETQYF
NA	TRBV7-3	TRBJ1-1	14	CASSWTGTITEAFF
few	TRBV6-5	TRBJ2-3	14	CASYGVGRAGTQYF
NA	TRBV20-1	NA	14	CSATPLGLAETQYF
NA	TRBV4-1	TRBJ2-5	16	CASSHRSGGYQETQYF
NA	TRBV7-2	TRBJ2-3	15	CASSPQAGLTDTQYF
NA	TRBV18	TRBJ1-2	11	CASSPSSGYTF
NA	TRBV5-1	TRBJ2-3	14	CASNTSPSTDTQYF
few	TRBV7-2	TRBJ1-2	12	CASSLAEYGYTF
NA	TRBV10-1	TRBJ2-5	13	CASSESGGKTQYF